This is a list of T cell receptor beta chains from one sample in a study of cytomegalovirus exposure and HLA in healthy donors. Profiling relied on immunoSEQ multiplex PCR, and the TCRdb table lists in-frame clones only, not all of them. The sample yields 180,000 or so clones, 70% to 80% seen once. Sample: PBMCs. The receptor source for this set is a man in his late teens or twenties in good health and CMV-seronegative. Both conserved end residues are part of each CDR3. The D gene is left open where the match is weak. Only some rows state a clone size, as once, few, many or a class for expanded clones.

v_call	d_call	clone_size	j_call	cdr3_aa	cdr3_nt
TRBV19	TRBD2	-	TRBJ2-5	CASSTRQRGIRETQYF	TGTGCCAGTAGTACCCGGCAGCGGGGGATTAGAGAGACCCAGTACTTC
TRBV2	TRBD1	-	TRBJ1-5	CASSRTGFSNQPQHF	TGTGCCAGCAGTCGGACAGGGTTTAGCAATCAGCCCCAGCATTTT
TRBV7-3	TRBD2	-	TRBJ2-1	CASSLSSGGYNEQFF	TGTGCCAGCAGCTTAAGTAGCGGGGGGTACAATGAGCAGTTCTTC
TRBV29-1	-	-	TRBJ1-1	CSVGDIEAFF	TGCAGCGTAGGCGACATAGAAGCTTTCTTT
TRBV19	-	-	TRBJ2-7	CASSIGREWNEQYF	TGTGCCAGTAGTATAGGGAGAGAATGGAACGAGCAGTACTTC
TRBV14	-	-	TRBJ1-2	CASSRGQPIYGYTF	TGTGCCAGCAGCCGCGGACAACCAATATATGGCTACACCTTC
TRBV6-6	-	-	TRBJ1-1	CASSYSRGTPNTEAFF	TGTGCCAGCAGTTACTCGAGGGGGACACCGAACACTGAAGCTTTCTTT
TRBV11-2	TRBD1	-	TRBJ1-2	CASSLGAYDTGARGYTF	TGTGCCAGCAGCTTAGGGGCATACGATACAGGGGCGCGCGGCTACACCTTC
TRBV27	TRBD1	-	TRBJ2-7	CASSLSGTAAYEQYF	TGTGCCAGCAGTTTATCGGGGACAGCAGCCTACGAGCAGTACTTC
TRBV30	-	-	TRBJ1-1	CAWNRVRTEAFF	TGTGCCTGGAACCGAGTTCGAACTGAAGCTTTCTTT
TRBV5-1	-	-	TRBJ2-7	CASSGSTYEQYF	TGCGCCAGCAGCGGGAGCACCTACGAGCAGTACTTC
TRBV9	TRBD2	-	TRBJ2-3	CASSVAAGETDTQYF	TGTGCCAGCAGCGTAGCAGCGGGGGAGACAGATACGCAGTATTTT
TRBV29-1	-	-	TRBJ2-3	CSATDSSPRITSTDTQYF	TGCAGCGCCACGGACAGCTCTCCGCGGATTACTAGCACAGATACGCAGTATTTT
TRBV10-3	TRBD1	few	TRBJ1-2	CAITRQGGYGYTF	TGTGCCATCACCCGACAGGGCGGTTATGGCTACACCTTC
TRBV6-6	-	once	TRBJ2-3	CASSHGGNTDTQYF	TGTGCCAGCAGTCACGGGGGAAACACAGATACGCAGTATTTT
TRBV11-2	-	few	TRBJ1-1	CASSTTGQGTEAFF	TGTGCCAGCAGCACCACAGGGCAGGGGACTGAAGCTTTCTTT
TRBV7-2	TRBD1	-	TRBJ2-7	CASSLTPGQGSEQYF	TGTGCCAGCAGTTTAACTCCGGGACAGGGATCCGAGCAGTACTTC
TRBV30	-	-	TRBJ1-5	CAWSLQGNQPQHF	TGTGCCTGGAGTTTACAGGGCAATCAGCCCCAGCATTTT
TRBV9	-	few	TRBJ2-1	CASSLHNEQFF	TGTGCCAGCAGCCTCCACAATGAGCAGTTCTTC
TRBV5-1	TRBD2	once	TRBJ2-3	CASSYLTSGNTDTQYF	TGCGCCAGCAGCTACCTGACTAGCGGTAACACAGATACGCAGTATTTT
TRBV5-5	-	-	TRBJ1-2	CASSLGQSWNYGYTF	TGTGCCAGCAGCTTGGGACAGTCGTGGAACTATGGCTACACCTTC
TRBV10-3	TRBD1	-	TRBJ2-7	CAIQGGDRAHEQYF	TGTGCCATCCAGGGGGGGGACAGGGCCCACGAGCAGTACTTC
TRBV13	-	-	TRBJ2-3	CAVGLLTDTQYF	TGTGCCGTGGGACTCCTCACAGATACGCAGTATTTT
TRBV7-2	-	-	TRBJ1-5	CASSLFPGGGNQPQHF	TGTGCCAGCAGCTTATTCCCGGGTGGCGGCAATCAGCCCCAGCATTTT
TRBV7-6	TRBD2	once	TRBJ2-7	CASSLAPSGTLSEQYF	TGTGCCAGCAGCTTAGCCCCTAGCGGCACTCTCTCCGAGCAGTACTTC
TRBV19	TRBD1	-	TRBJ2-5	CASSPSRGRETQYF	TGTGCCAGTAGTCCTAGCAGGGGGCGCGAGACCCAGTACTTC
TRBV27	-	-	TRBJ1-1	CASSFGGEGYGVTEAFF	TGTGCCAGCAGTTTTGGGGGGGAAGGGTACGGGGTCACTGAAGCTTTCTTT
TRBV4-2	-	-	TRBJ1-2	CASSQDLGQSYGYTF	TGTGCCAGCAGCCAAGATCTGGGCCAGAGCTATGGCTACACCTTC
TRBV7-2	TRBD2	-	TRBJ2-3	CASSSRTSPSDTQYF	TGTGCCAGCAGCTCTCGGACTAGTCCCTCAGATACGCAGTATTTT
TRBV27	TRBD1	-	TRBJ1-2	CASSLGQGLYGYTF	TGTGCCAGCAGCCTTGGACAGGGGCTCTATGGCTACACCTTC
TRBV2	TRBD1	-	TRBJ2-7	CASSRTPGQGYEQYF	TGTGCCAGCAGCCGAACACCGGGACAGGGCTACGAGCAGTACTTC
TRBV7-2	TRBD2	-	TRBJ2-5	CASSPYSGRSKEQYF	TGTGCCAGCAGCCCCTATAGCGGGAGATCTAAGGAGCAGTACTTC
TRBV7-2	-	-	TRBJ2-5	CASSHSKETQYF	TGTGCCAGCAGCCACAGCAAAGAGACCCAGTACTTC
TRBV2	TRBD2	-	TRBJ2-7	CASKVERGYYEQYF	TGTGCCAGCAAAGTGGAGCGGGGTTACTACGAGCAGTACTTC
TRBV11-3	TRBD1	-	TRBJ1-2	CASSWTGHGYTF	TGTGCCAGCAGCTGGACAGGGCATGGCTACACCTTC
TRBV4-1	TRBD2	-	TRBJ2-5	CASSQTGLASQETQYF	TGCGCCAGCAGCCAGACGGGACTAGCGTCCCAAGAGACCCAGTACTTC
TRBV4-3	-	few	TRBJ2-1	CASSQARRGSYNEQFF	TGCGCCAGCAGCCAAGCTCGGAGGGGCTCCTACAATGAGCAGTTCTTC
TRBV6-5	TRBD1	-	TRBJ1-2	CASSYSKDRGLYGYTF	TGTGCCAGCAGTTACTCGAAGGACAGGGGCCTCTATGGCTACACCTTC
TRBV25-1	-	-	TRBJ1-2	CASSANFPYNYGYTF	TGTGCCAGCAGTGCGAACTTTCCCTATAACTATGGCTACACCTTC
TRBV29-1	-	-	TRBJ2-1	CSAKAGMSSYNEQFF	TGCAGCGCCAAGGCCGGGATGAGCTCCTACAATGAGCAGTTCTTC
TRBV2	TRBD1	-	TRBJ1-2	CASLQDRGYGYTF	TGTGCCAGCCTCCAGGACAGGGGATATGGCTACACCTTC
TRBV6-5	-	-	TRBJ2-3	CASSGSRDTQYF	TGTGCCAGCAGCGGTAGTCGAGATACGCAGTATTTT
TRBV7-8	-	-	TRBJ2-5	CASSSQRRAGETQYF	TGTGCCAGCAGCTCTCAAAGGAGGGCTGGTGAGACCCAGTACTTC
TRBV5-6	TRBD2	-	TRBJ2-2	CASSLGLAGVTGELFF	TGTGCCAGCAGCTTGGGTTTAGCGGGGGTCACCGGGGAGCTGTTTTTT
TRBV5-1	-	-	TRBJ2-2	CASSLGTGESTGELCF	TGCGCCAGCAGCTTGGGAACGGGAGAGAGCACCGGGGAGCTGTGTTTT
TRBV7-2	-	-	TRBJ2-5	CASSSQRGGGGETQYF	TGTGCCAGCAGCTCTCAGAGGGGGGGCGGTGGAGAGACCCAGTACTTC
TRBV19	-	-	TRBJ1-4	CASSRRQFGGLNEKLFF	TGTGCCAGTTCGAGGAGGCAATTCGGGGGACTTAATGAAAAACTGTTTTTT
TRBV10-1	TRBD1	-	TRBJ2-6	CASSTRGDRGFSGANVLTF	TGCGCCAGCAGTACCCGGGGGGACAGGGGGTTTTCCGGGGCCAACGTCCTGACTTTC
TRBV9	-	-	TRBJ2-7	CASSVGGESYEQYF	TGTGCCAGCAGCGTGGGCGGGGAATCCTACGAGCAGTACTTC
TRBV7-7	TRBD1	-	TRBJ2-5	CASSLGQVGTQYF	TGTGCTAGCAGCCTGGGACAGGTGGGGACCCAGTACTTC
TRBV6-5	TRBD1	-	TRBJ1-1	CASDSTMTGSEAFF	TGTGCCAGCGACTCTACTATGACAGGGAGTGAAGCTTTCTTT
TRBV6-5	-	-	TRBJ1-3	CASGSYSGNTIYF	TGTGCCAGCGGGAGTTACTCTGGAAACACCATATATTTT
TRBV2	-	-	TRBJ1-1	CASSEGRGSTEAFF	TGTGCCAGCAGTGAGGGTAGGGGAAGCACTGAAGCTTTCTTT
TRBV7-3	TRBD2	once	TRBJ2-5	CASSSGGGGVKTQYF	TGTGCCAGCAGCTCCGGCGGTGGGGGGGTGAAGACCCAGTACTTC